This T cell receptor beta chain is drawn from a study of cytotoxic CD8 clonotypes in ibrutinib-treated CLL. The wider study: After median 68 months, around 14 stayed in remission, about 12 progressed; responses approximately 24 partial, 2 complete. Response specimens were obtained following a median treatment duration of approximately 12 months, with a range of 6 to 36.

This clone was recorded only once. No antigen is known for it. Sequenced by immunoSEQ multiplex PCR; TCRdb stores in-frame clones only, minus some. The repertoire holds about 140,000 clones, with approximately 90% as singletons. Study-level points and caveats: At progression, clonality fell back toward baseline after rising at ibrutinib response.

V lost 1 base, J lost 0 bases, and 13 bases lay in between. This CDR3 contains 17 residues. Germline V gene sequence: CDR1 SGHTA, CDR2 FQGNSA. The clonotype originates from a human donor with chronic lymphocytic leukemia. The chain carries TRBV7-2 and TRBJ2-1; D possibly uses TRBD1 or TRBD2 (5 bases each). The sample here was PBMCs, taken after 12 months of ibrutinib treatment. DNA of the CDR3: TGTGCCAGCAGCTTAGGGGGGTCTTCTAGCTCCTACAATGAGCAGTTCTTC. Its protein is CASSLGGSSSSYNEQFF.